This record concerns one TCR beta chain sequence. Its antigen is undetermined. Profiled with immunoSEQ multiplex PCR; TCRdb holds only in-frame clones, not every one. The sample includes around 56,000 clones, more than 70% of them seen just once. This record comes from a study of T cell responses to AZD1222 COVID-19 vaccine. General study points: Baseline seropositives among AZD1222 recipients totaled only five or six.

CDR3 length: 15 residues. Trimming pared 5 bases from V and 8 bases from J, leaving 19 bases between. Germline loops: CDR1 SGHTA, CDR2 FQGNSA. The starting material was peripheral blood, obtained 28 days after the second AZD1222 dose. The TCR comes from an adult who received the AZD1222 COVID-19 vaccine. V is TRBV7-2 and J is TRBJ2-1; the D call may be TRBD1 or TRBD2 (5 bases each). CDR3 coding DNA: TGTGCCAGCAGCCCCCGGGACCTCGGGTGGGATGAGCAGTTCTTC. This codes for CASSPRDLGWDEQFF.